Following are 26 T cell receptor beta chains from one sample sequenced in a study of T cell repertoires in aging, cancer and after chemotherapy. Peripheral blood genomic DNA, not sorted cells or RNA, was the template. Multiplex touch-down PCR with TRB-A/B primers amplified rearranged V-D-J TRB sequences. MiXCR was run by TCRdb on the multiplex PCR reads, yielding one entry per CDR3 protein. The sample lists 8,700 or so distinct CDR3 sequences, roughly 24% occurring once. Specimen: blood. The receptors shown here come from a human donor in good health.

V and J are TRBV4-3 and TRBJ1-4; 7 bases are shared with TRBD1. The CDR3 runs 16 residues. Germline CDR1 is LGHNA and CDR2 is YSLEER. The trim removed 0 bases at V and 6 bases at J, leaving 7 bases unmatched. The CDR3 DNA reads TGCGCCAGCAGCCAAGACCCGGGACAGTCGTATGAAAAACTGTTTTTT. This codes for CASSQDPGQSYEKLFF.

This clonotype is medium-sized (0.01 to 0.1%) by share. The rearrangement joins TRBV15 to TRBJ2-2, with D perhaps matching TRBD1 (6 bases). V was pared by 3 bases and J by 6 bases, with 17 bases between. This CDR3 spans 16 amino acids. Germline CDR1 is LNHNV and CDR2 is YYDKDF (reference sequence). DNA of the CDR3: TGTGCCACCAGCAGGGGTGATAACAGGGCATCCGGGGAGCTGTTTTTT. Its translation is CATSRGDNRASGELFF.

This sequence joins TRBV5-1 and TRBJ1-5; 8 bases agree with TRBD1. CDR1 SGHRS and CDR2 YFSETQ come from the germline V gene. V lost 0 bases to trimming and J lost 5 bases; unmatched junction nucleotides: 13. The CDR3 extends over 18 amino acids. DNA of the CDR3: TGCGCCAGCAGCTTGGTTGTGTTCAGGGGGCGAGAGTATCAGCCCCAGCATTTT. Amino acid sequence: CASSLVVFRGREYQPQHF.

In this sample, this clonotype is medium-sized. The chain joins TRBV19 to TRBJ1-5; 9 positions match TRBD1. Germline loops: CDR1 LNHDA, CDR2 SQIVND (reference sequence). CDR3 length: 13 amino acids. V lost 5 bases to trimming and J lost 7 bases; unmatched junction nucleotides: 3. Written as DNA, the CDR3 is TGTGCCAGTAGTGGGGACAGGGCACAGCCCCAGCATTTT. Translated, it gives CASSGDRAQPQHF. Using reference TRBV19 and TRBJ1-5 for the parts outside the CDR3, the full variable domain is DGGITQSPKYLFRKEGQNVTLSCEQNLNHDAMYWYRQDPGQGLRLIYYSQIVNDFQKGDIAEGYSVSREKKESFPLTVTSAQKNPTAFYLCASSGDRAQPQHFGDGTRLSIL.

This sequence joins TRBV5-5 and TRBJ2-2; TRBD1 aligns across 7 bases. Germline lookup yields CDR1 SGHKS and CDR2 YYEKEE (reference sequence). CDR3 length: 15 residues. V shed 4 bases, J shed 1 base, and the junction held 4 bases outside the gene matches. In DNA, the CDR3 is TGTGCCAGCAGCGATGGGACAGAGAACACCGGGGAGCTGTTTTTT. Encoded protein: CASSDGTENTGELFF. Filled out from reference TRBV5-5 and TRBJ2-2, the complete variable domain reads DAGVTQSPTHLIKTRGQQVTLRCSPISGHKSVSWYQQVLGQGPQFIFQYYEKEERGRGNFPDRFSARQFPNYSSELNVNALLLGDSALYLCASSDGTENTGELFFGEGSRLTVL.

The rearrangement joins TRBV6-2 or TRBV6-3 to TRBJ2-2; tentative D call: TRBD2 (5 bases). V was clipped by 6 bases and J by 4 bases, with 15 bases between them. The CDR3 runs 15 residues. CDR1 is MNHEY, CDR2 SVGEGT, per germline. DNA for the CDR3: TGTGCCAGCAGCGAACCCGGGGAGATCACCGGGGAGCTGTTTTTT. Its protein product is CASSEPGEITGELFF.

As to this clonotype: A read error may be the cause here, since a much bigger clone is one base away. The chain links TRBV7-9 to TRBJ1-2; 7 positions match TRBD1. The V gene end was trimmed by 8 bases and the J gene end by 3 bases; junction bases not matched to a gene: 15. Per germline, CDR1 SEHNR and CDR2 FQNEAQ (reference sequence). CDR3 length: 16 amino acids. The CDR3 DNA is TGTGCCAGCGCAGCTTACCGTGACAGGGTGCACTATGGCTACACCTTC. Translated: CASAAYRDRVHYGYTF.

This clonotype is classed as medium-sized. The J gene is TRBJ2-7, the V gene TRBV29-1; D is perhaps TRBD1 (5 bases). This CDR3 contains 13 residues. Trimming removed 6 bases from V and 0 bases from J, with 12 bases in between. CDR1 and CDR2 (germline): SQVTM, ANQGSEA. The CDR3 nucleotides are TGCAGCGTCCTACTGGACATCTCCTACGAGCAGTACTTC. It encodes CSVLLDISYEQYF.

CDR3: CASSNPAYEQYF. CDR3 nucleotide sequence: TGTGCCAGCAGCAATCCCGCCTACGAGCAGTACTTC. V is TRBV28 and J is TRBJ2-7; D not certain. Per the germline V gene, CDR1 is MDHEN and CDR2 is SYDVKM. This CDR3 has 12 residues. Trimming cost V 6 bases and J 2 bases, with 8 bases left between them.

This clonotype occurred once. V is TRBV9 and J is TRBJ2-3; 10 bases line up with TRBD2. This CDR3 contains 15 residues. The germline V gene has CDR1 SGDLS and CDR2 YYNGEE. The V gene end was trimmed by 7 bases and the J gene end by 0 bases; junction bases not matched to a gene: 5. CDR3 in amino acids: CASGKGLASTDTQYF. CDR3 DNA: TGTGCCAGCGGCAAGGGACTAGCGAGCACAGATACGCAGTATTTT.

This clonotype was seen only a few times. The rearrangement joins TRBV20-1 to TRBJ2-3; D uncertain. From germline, CDR1 is DFQATT and CDR2 SNEGSKA (reference sequence). V was cut by 6 bases and J by 2 bases, with 12 bases left in between. This CDR3 has 13 residues. The CDR3 sequence: CSAPNPYTDTQYF. The CDR3, as DNA: TGCAGTGCCCCCAACCCTTACACAGATACGCAGTATTTT.

This clonotype was found a few times. The chain couples TRBV5-5 to TRBJ2-7; perhaps D is TRBD1 or TRBD2 (6 bases each). V was cut by 0 bases and J by 6 bases, with 19 bases left in between. The V gene's germline CDR1 is SGHKS and CDR2 YYEKEE (reference sequence). This CDR3 has 16 amino acids. In DNA form, the CDR3 reads TGTGCCAGCAGCTTGGCCGGGGGACACGGTGGGCTCGAGCAGTACTTC. It translates to CASSLAGGHGGLEQYF.

This clonotype is termed medium-sized (0.01 to 0.1%). This chain joins TRBV7-2 and TRBJ2-3, with 8 positions matching TRBD1. The germline V gene encodes CDR1 SGHTA and CDR2 FQGNSA. The CDR3 contains 14 residues. The J segment lost 7 bases and the V segment lost 5 bases, leaving 8 bases of the junction unmatched. The CDR3 nucleotides read TGTGCCAGCAGCACAGGACAGGGCTTAAATACGCAGTATTTT. Translated, it gives CASSTGQGLNTQYF.

The chain combines TRBV13 with TRBJ2-1; D perhaps matches TRBD1 (5 bases). The CDR3 has 16 amino acids. V lost 5 bases, J lost 2 bases, and 16 bases lay in between. Germline CDR1 is PRHDT and CDR2 is FYEKMQ (reference sequence). The CDR3 region is CASSPSLDTTYNEQFF. For the CDR3, the DNA is TGTGCCAGCAGCCCGTCCCTGGACACCACCTACAATGAGCAGTTCTTC.

By sample fraction, this clonotype is medium-sized. The chain links TRBV7-9 to TRBJ2-7; no reliable D call. Trimming removed 5 bases from V and 1 base from J, with 12 bases in between. This CDR3 is 14 amino acids long. CDR1 is SEHNR and CDR2 is FQNEAQ in the germline V gene (reference sequence). In DNA form, the CDR3 reads TGTGCCAGCAGCCTCGGTGGTCGGTCCTACGAGCAGTACTTC. Protein: CASSLGGRSYEQYF.

A note on this clonotype: At one end, the junction sequence differs from germline, possibly due to a read error. The chain uses TRBV5-1 and TRBJ2-7, with D possibly being TRBD2 (6 bases). Germline CDR1 and CDR2: SGHRS and YFSETQ. The CDR3 is 15 residues long. This CDR3 is CASSVGERVSYKQYF. CDR3 DNA: TGCGCCAGCAGCGTAGGTGAGCGGGTCTCCTACAAGCAGTACTTC.

Concerning this clonotype: A much larger clone sits a single nucleotide away, making a read error possible. The J gene is TRBJ2-3, the V gene TRBV6-5, with no clear D. Trimming removed 0 bases at V and 6 bases at J, with 10 bases between. The CDR3 spans 14 residues. The V gene's germline CDR1 is MNHEY and CDR2 SVGAGI. The CDR3 bases are TGTGCCAGCAGTTACTCGACCCACGGGGATACGCAGTATTTT. It yields the protein CASSYSTHGDTQYF.

This clonotype qualifies as medium-sized (0.01 to 0.1%). The chain joins TRBV19 to TRBJ1-2; perhaps TRBD1 as D (6 bases). V was pared by 3 bases and J by 0 bases, with 8 bases between. The CDR3 length is 14 residues. Germline V gene data show CDR1 as LNHDA and CDR2 as SQIVND (reference sequence). CDR3 region: CASSIEGANYGYTF. DNA for the CDR3: TGTGCCAGTAGTATCGAGGGGGCTAACTATGGCTACACCTTC.

This clonotype appeared a single time. Compared with germline, one end of the junction differs, possibly owing to a read error. The rearrangement uses TRBV20-1 and TRBJ2-2, with 8 bases that match TRBD1. CDR3 length equals 14 residues. CDR1 DFQATT and CDR2 SNEGSKA come from the germline V gene (reference sequence). CDR3 in amino acids: CSARAGQGNGKLFF. DNA of the CDR3: TGCAGTGCTAGAGCCGGACAGGGTAACGGGAAGCTGTTTTTT.

In its sample, this clonotype ranks as medium-sized. The rearrangement links TRBV30 to TRBJ1-1, with D possibly TRBD1 on 5 matching bases. V gave up 4 bases and J gave up 7 bases, with 16 bases separating them. This CDR3 spans 13 amino acids. The germline V gene encodes CDR1 GTSNPN and CDR2 SVGIG (reference sequence). CDR3: CAWIKEGLNEAFF. As DNA, the CDR3 is TGTGCCTGGATTAAGGAGGGACTGAATGAAGCTTTCTTT.

The CDR3 region is CSARELAGDTGELFF. The CDR3 DNA reads as TGCAGTGCTAGAGAATTAGCGGGAGACACCGGGGAGCTGTTTTTT. The rearrangement uses TRBV20-1 and TRBJ2-2; 9 bases match TRBD2. The CDR3 is 15 residues long. Trimming at V came to 0 bases and at J to 3 bases, leaving 2 bases not matched to a gene. Germline values: CDR1 DFQATT, CDR2 SNEGSKA (reference sequence).

V is TRBV6-2 or TRBV6-3 and J is TRBJ2-1; D is perhaps TRBD1 or TRBD2 (5 bases each). This CDR3 contains 13 residues. CDR1 and CDR2 from the germline V gene are MNHEY and SVGEGT. The V and J ends lost 0 bases and 6 bases respectively, with 6 bases between them. CDR3: CASSYSRGNEQFF. The CDR3 region has the DNA TGTGCCAGCAGTTACTCGAGGGGCAATGAGCAGTTCTTC.

The chain employs TRBV28 and TRBJ2-3; perhaps TRBD2 as D (5 bases). Trimming removed 7 bases from V and 2 bases from J, with 7 bases in between. The CDR3 is made up of 12 amino acids. In germline, CDR1 is MDHEN, CDR2 SYDVKM. CDR3 sequence: CASTDFTDTQYF. Here the CDR3 DNA reads TGTGCCAGCACGGACTTCACAGATACGCAGTATTTT.

By share of the sample, this clonotype is medium-sized. The chain combines TRBV19 with TRBJ1-2, with 9 bases fitting TRBD1. With V trimmed by 6 bases and J by 4 bases, 3 bases remained unmatched. The germline V gene has CDR1 LNHDA and CDR2 SQIVND (reference sequence). The CDR3 length is 13 residues. CDR3 amino acids: CASSRQGGYGYTF. The CDR3 DNA sequence: TGTGCCAGTAGCAGACAGGGGGGCTATGGCTACACCTTC. Supplemented by reference TRBV19 and TRBJ1-2, the full variable domain reads DGGITQSPKYLFRKEGQNVTLSCEQNLNHDAMYWYRQDPGQGLRLIYYSQIVNDFQKGDIAEGYSVSREKKESFPLTVTSAQKNPTAFYLCASSRQGGYGYTFGSGTRLTVV.

This clonotype appeared a single time. The chain uses TRBV4-2 and TRBJ2-5, with D possibly called TRBD1 or TRBD2 (5 bases each). Germline loops: CDR1 LGHNA, CDR2 YNFKEQ. The CDR3 has 13 residues. Between the trimmed V and J ends, which lost 4 bases and 7 bases, there was a span of 13 bases. The CDR3 protein is CASSPGGAGTQYF. For the CDR3, the DNA is TGTGCCAGCAGCCCTGGGGGAGCTGGGACCCAGTACTTC.

This clonotype is medium-sized in the sample. The gene calls are TRBV27 and TRBJ2-2; 9 bases agree with TRBD1. This CDR3 has 14 residues. Germline V gene sequence: CDR1 MNHEY, CDR2 SMNVEV (reference sequence). J was trimmed by 8 bases and V by 5 bases; bases with no gene match: 6. The CDR3 region is CASSLGQGLGELFF. As DNA, the CDR3 is TGTGCCAGCAGTCTAGGACAGGGGTTGGGGGAGCTGTTTTTT.